This TCR beta chain is from a study of blood T cell repertoires in COVID-19. As for the study in general: The samples span acute and convalescent COVID-19 from the United States, Italy and Spain.

Methods used by the authors: Estimated nucleated cell counts came from reference gene primer amplification. The table came from immunoSEQ multiplex PCR; TCRdb's copy has only in-frame clones and leaves some out. From that table come the V and J calls and clone size; the DNA was used to work out D and trimming. The data show about 210,000 clones, around 80% seen once. Germline V CDR1 and CDR2: SGHNT, YYREEE (reference sequence). V gave up 1 base and J gave up 4 bases, with 8 bases separating them. The CDR3 spans 13 residues. The source material was peripheral blood. V is TRBV5-4 and J is TRBJ1-1; possible D gene TRBD1, 5 bases. The clonotype originates from a man aged 45 to 65 with active or convalescent COVID-19. In nucleotides, the CDR3 is TGTGCCAGCAGCTTGACAGGTAGCACTGAAGCTTTCTTT. Residues: CASSLTGSTEAFF.